This paragraph covers one T cell receptor beta chain sequence. The sample comes from a study of shared clonotypes between healthy human individuals. Trimming removed 1 base from V and 4 bases from J; junction bases left unmatched: 4. CDR3 length: 15 residues. The germline V gene has CDR1 LNHDA and CDR2 SQIVND (reference sequence). CD45RO-negative, CCR7-selected cells formed the naive CD8 fraction, which excluded terminally differentiated effector memory CD45RA+ cells. Assay used: immunoSEQ multiplex PCR; TCRdb lists only in-frame clones, some missing. Of about 580,000 clones in the sample, roughly 98% are singletons; the top ten hold approximately 0.3%.

Sequencing was performed on naive CD8+ T cells sorted from blood. The rearrangement uses TRBV19 and TRBJ2-1; 7 bases agree with TRBD2. This TCR was recovered from a man aged 30 to 45 in good health. This CDR3 reads CASSIAGGYYNEQFF. CDR3 DNA: TGTGCCAGTAGTATAGCGGGAGGATATTACAATGAGCAGTTCTTC. The variable domain in full, with the rest retrieved from reference TRBV19 and TRBJ2-1, is DGGITQSPKYLFRKEGQNVTLSCEQNLNHDAMYWYRQDPGQGLRLIYYSQIVNDFQKGDIAEGYSVSREKKESFPLTVTSAQKNPTAFYLCASSIAGGYYNEQFFGPGTRLTVL.